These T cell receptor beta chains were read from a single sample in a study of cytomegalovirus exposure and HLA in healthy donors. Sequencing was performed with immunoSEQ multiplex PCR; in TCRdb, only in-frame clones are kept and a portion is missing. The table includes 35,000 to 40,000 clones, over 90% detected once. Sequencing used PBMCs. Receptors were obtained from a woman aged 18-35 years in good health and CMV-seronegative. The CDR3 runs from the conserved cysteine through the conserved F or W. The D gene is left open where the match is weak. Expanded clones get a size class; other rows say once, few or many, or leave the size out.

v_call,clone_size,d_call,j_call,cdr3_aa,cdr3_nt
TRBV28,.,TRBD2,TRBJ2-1,CASTPSPRLADNEQFF,TGTGCCAGCACCCCATCCCCCCGACTAGCCGACAATGAGCAGTTCTTC
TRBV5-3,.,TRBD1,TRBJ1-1,CARSLYEVRDRVYTEAFF,TGTGCCAGAAGCTTGTATGAGGTTCGGGACAGGGTATATACTGAAGCTTTCTTT
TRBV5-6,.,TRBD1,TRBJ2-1,CASSLSIRGRGYNEQFF,TGTGCCAGCAGCTTGTCCATCAGGGGGCGCGGGTACAATGAGCAGTTCTTC
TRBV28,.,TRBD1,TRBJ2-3,CASSPMGQGAEDTQYF,TGTGCCAGCAGTCCGATGGGACAGGGGGCCGAAGATACGCAGTATTTT
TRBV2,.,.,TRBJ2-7,CASNEVFSYEQYF,TGTGCCTCTAATGAGGTTTTTTCCTACGAGCAGTACTTC
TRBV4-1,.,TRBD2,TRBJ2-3,CASSQDPGLAGGSTDTQYF,TGCGCCAGCAGCCAAGACCCGGGACTAGCGGGAGGGAGCACAGATACGCAGTATTTT
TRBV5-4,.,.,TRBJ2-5,CASSGQGQETQYF,TGTGCCAGCAGCGGGCAGGGCCAAGAGACCCAGTACTTC
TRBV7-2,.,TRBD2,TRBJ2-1,CASRPGLAELSSYNEQFF,TGTGCCAGCAGGCCGGGACTAGCGGAGTTAAGCTCCTACAATGAGCAGTTCTTC
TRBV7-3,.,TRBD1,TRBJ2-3,CASSRGPLGTDTQYF,TGTGCCAGCAGCAGGGGGCCCCTAGGTACAGATACGCAGTATTTT
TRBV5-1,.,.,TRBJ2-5,CASSLEFGSKVTQYF,TGCGCCAGCAGCTTGGAATTCGGTAGTAAAGTAACCCAGTACTTC
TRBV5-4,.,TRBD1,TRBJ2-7,CASNRDRDYEQYF,TGTGCCAGTAACCGGGACAGAGACTACGAGCAGTACTTC
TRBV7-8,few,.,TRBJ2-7,CASSLGSRGDYEQYF,TGTGCCAGCAGCTTAGGGTCCAGGGGGGACTACGAGCAGTACTTC
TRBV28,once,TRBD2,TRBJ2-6,CASSSPLGRGKGANVLTF,TGTGCCAGCAGCTCTCCGTTGGGGAGGGGAAAAGGGGCCAACGTCCTGACTTTC
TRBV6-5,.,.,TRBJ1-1,CASRIQSTPVGQAFF,TGTGCCAGCAGGATACAGAGTACTCCGGTTGGCCAAGCTTTCTTT
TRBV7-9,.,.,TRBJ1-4,CASRQQGGKEKLFF,TGTGCCAGCAGACAACAGGGTGGTAAAGAAAAACTGTTTTTT
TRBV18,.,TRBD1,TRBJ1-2,CASSPPDREGGYGYTF,TGTGCCAGCTCACCACCGGACAGGGAAGGGGGGTATGGCTACACCTTC
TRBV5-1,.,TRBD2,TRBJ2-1,CASSLVQAGVDEQFF,TGCGCCAGCAGCTTGGTGCAAGCGGGAGTTGATGAGCAGTTCTTC
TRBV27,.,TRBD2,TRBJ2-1,CASSSGLAGNYNEQFF,TGTGCCAGCAGTAGTGGACTAGCGGGAAACTACAATGAGCAGTTCTTC
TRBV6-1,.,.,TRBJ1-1,CASSELSGSNTEAFF,TGTGCCAGCAGTGAATTGTCAGGTTCGAACACTGAAGCTTTCTTT
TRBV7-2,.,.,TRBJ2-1,CASSFLRDLPGDEQFF,TGTGCCAGCAGCTTTTTAAGGGACTTACCCGGCGATGAGCAGTTCTTC
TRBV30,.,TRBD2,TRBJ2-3,CAWSVLAGGADTQYF,TGTGCCTGGAGTGTACTAGCGGGAGGGGCAGATACGCAGTATTTT
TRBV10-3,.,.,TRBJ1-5,CAISGGSGNQPQHF,TGTGCCATCAGTGGGGGCTCGGGCAATCAGCCCCAGCATTTT
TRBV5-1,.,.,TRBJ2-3,CASSLALLTTDTQYF,TGCGCCAGCAGCTTGGCCCTACTTACTACAGATACGCAGTATTTT
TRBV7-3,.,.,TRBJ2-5,CASSPTDRDSGETQYF,TGTGCCAGCAGCCCTACCGACCGGGACAGCGGGGAGACCCAGTACTTC
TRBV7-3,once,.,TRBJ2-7,CASSPAHTTPTEQYF,TGTGCCAGCAGCCCAGCCCATACGACTCCTACCGAGCAGTACTTC
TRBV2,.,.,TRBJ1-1,CASRFLTEAFF,TGTGCCAGCAGATTCTTAACTGAAGCTTTCTTT
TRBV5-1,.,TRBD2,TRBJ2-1,CASSPGLAGGGYNEQFF,TGCGCCAGCAGCCCCGGACTAGCGGGAGGGGGGTACAATGAGCAGTTCTTC
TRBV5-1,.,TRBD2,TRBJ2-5,CASSLIAGESETQYF,TGCGCCAGCAGCTTGATAGCGGGAGAATCCGAGACCCAGTACTTC
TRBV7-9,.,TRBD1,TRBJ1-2,CSSSPQQGGGYTF,TGTTCCAGCAGCCCCCAACAGGGGGGCGGCTACACCTTC
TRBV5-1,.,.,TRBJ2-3,CASSIGRGPDTQYF,TGCGCCAGCAGCATAGGAAGGGGCCCAGATACGCAGTATTTT
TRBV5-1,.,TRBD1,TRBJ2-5,CASSAGGGETQYF,TGCGCCAGCAGCGCAGGGGGCGGAGAGACCCAGTACTTC
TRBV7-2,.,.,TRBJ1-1,CASSLVRADYLGTEAFF,TGTGCCAGCAGCTTAGTTCGGGCGGACTATCTGGGGACTGAAGCTTTCTTT
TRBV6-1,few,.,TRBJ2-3,CASRDMAGTDTQYF,TGTGCCAGCAGGGACATGGCAGGCACAGATACGCAGTATTTT
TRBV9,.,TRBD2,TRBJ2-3,CASSAGLANTDTQYF,TGTGCCAGCAGCGCGGGACTAGCGAATACAGATACGCAGTATTTT
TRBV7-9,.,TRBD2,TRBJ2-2,CASSNRSGKSTGELFF,TGTGCCAGCAGCAACCGTAGCGGGAAGAGCACCGGGGAGCTGTTTTTT
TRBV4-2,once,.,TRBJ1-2,CASSQDPGYGYTF,TGTGCCAGCAGCCAAGATCCCGGCTATGGCTACACCTTC
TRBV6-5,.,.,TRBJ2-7,CASSQRLDFYEQYF,TGTGCCAGCAGTCAACGACTGGATTTTTACGAGCAGTACTTC
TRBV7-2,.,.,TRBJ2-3,CASSSRKTGTDTQYF,TGTGCCAGCAGCTCCCGCAAAACAGGGACAGATACGCAGTATTTT
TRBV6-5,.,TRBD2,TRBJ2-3,CATGLAGVPSTQYF,TGTGCCACCGGACTAGCGGGAGTCCCGAGTACGCAGTATTTT
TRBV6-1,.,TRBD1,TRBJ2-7,CASSVIQGDSYEQYF,TGTGCCAGCAGTGTGATACAGGGGGACTCCTACGAGCAGTACTTC
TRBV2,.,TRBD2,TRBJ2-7,CASSTGGSPYEQYF,TGTGCCAGCTCAACGGGGGGGAGCCCCTACGAGCAGTACTTC